This TCR beta chain stems from a study of blood T cell repertoires in COVID-19. Turning to the study itself: COVID-19 samples collected from the United States, Italy and Spain covered acute and convalescent phases.

CDR1 is SGHAT and CDR2 is FQDESV in the germline V gene (reference sequence). V was pared by 1 base and J by 6 bases, with 12 bases between. This CDR3 region has 14 residues. Clones were read by immunoSEQ multiplex PCR, and TCRdb kept only the in-frame ones, dropping some. The sample holds roughly 200,000 clones, about nine tenths seen once. This clone was seen a few times. The J gene is TRBJ1-1, the V gene TRBV11-1, with D uncertain. The sample comprised peripheral blood. This clonotype was sampled from a man between 18 and 35 years old with active or convalescent COVID-19. As DNA, the CDR3 is TGTGCCAGCAGCTTAGGAAGAGAATCTTCTGAAGCTTTCTTT. Its translation: CASSLGRESSEAFF.